A single sample is the source of the 8 T cell receptor beta chains below, sequenced in a study of cytomegalovirus exposure and HLA in healthy donors. PCR amplification relied on 60 Vbeta primers (plus 13 Jbeta primers). This table comes from immunoSEQ multiplex PCR, and its TCRdb copy is limited to in-frame clones, with some not included. This table has about 200,000 clones, 82% appearing once. The sample taken for sequencing was PBMCs. The source is a woman aged 40 to 49 in good health and CMV-seronegative.

J is TRBJ2-7 and V is TRBV19; D remains unclear. The germline V and J ends were trimmed by 5 bases and 2 bases, with 7 bases remaining between them. This CDR3 is 12 amino acids long. In germline, CDR1 is LNHDA, CDR2 SQIVND (reference sequence). As DNA, the CDR3 is TGTGCCAGTAGTCCCACTCCCTACGAGCAGTACTTC. It specifies CASSPTPYEQYF.

This clone was detected a few times. Here the CDR3 DNA reads TGTGCCTGGAATCGACAGGGTTCCGGGGAGCTGTTTTTT. Translation: CAWNRQGSGELFF. The chain combines TRBV30 with TRBJ2-2; 7 nucleotides match TRBD1. Germline V CDR1 and CDR2: GTSNPN, SVGIG (reference sequence). The CDR3 covers 13 residues. The J segment lost 6 bases and the V segment lost 4 bases, leaving 5 bases of the junction unmatched.

J is TRBJ2-7 and V is TRBV7-9; TRBD1 aligns across 9 bases. V lost 4 bases to trimming and J lost 6 bases; unmatched junction nucleotides: 7. CDR1 and CDR2 (germline): SEHNR, FQNEAQ (reference sequence). This CDR3 has 14 amino acids. The CDR3 here is CASSSPGTGPEQYF. The CDR3 DNA is TGTGCCAGCAGCTCCCCCGGGACAGGGCCCGAGCAGTACTTC.

The V call is TRBV13, the J call TRBJ2-7; 10 bases map to TRBD2. The CDR3 covers 14 residues. V dropped 2 bases and J dropped 9; count of bases not matched to a gene: 7. Germline V gene sequence: CDR1 PRHDT, CDR2 FYEKMQ (reference sequence). DNA for the CDR3: TGTGCCAGCAGCTTAACTAGCGGGAAAAGGAGGCAGTACTTC. It encodes CASSLTSGKRRQYF. The entire variable domain, with the rest obtained from reference TRBV13 and TRBJ2-7, is as follows: AAGVIQSPRHLIKEKRETATLKCYPIPRHDTVYWYQQGPGQDPQFLISFYEKMQSDKGSIPDRFSAQQFSDYHSELNMSSLELGDSALYFCASSLTSGKRRQYFGPGTRLTVT.

This rearrangement joins TRBV27 to TRBJ2-2, with unresolved D. Germline CDR1 is MNHEY and CDR2 is SMNVEV (reference sequence). Trimming stripped 8 bases from V and 2 bases from J, with 9 bases between. CDR3 length: 13 amino acids. The CDR3 loop reads CASLGPNTGELFF. CDR3 sequence (DNA): TGTGCCAGCTTGGGCCCCAACACCGGGGAGCTGTTTTTT.

The chain uses TRBV30 and TRBJ2-7, with D possibly being TRBD1 (6 bases). Between the trimmed V and J ends, which lost 8 bases and 1 base, there was a span of 12 bases. There are 12 residues in the CDR3. Germline V gene data show CDR1 as GTSNPN and CDR2 as SVGIG (reference sequence). The CDR3 sequence: CAANRDSYEQYF. CDR3 coding DNA: TGTGCCGCCAACAGGGATTCCTACGAGCAGTACTTC.

The chain carries TRBV28 and TRBJ2-7; TRBD2 might be the D (5 bases). Germline V gene lookup returns CDR1 MDHEN and CDR2 SYDVKM. Trimming took 7 bases from V and 0 from J, leaving 16 bases between them. The CDR3 is 15 amino acids. CDR3: CASTLFSGSSYEQYF. CDR3 DNA sequence: TGTGCCAGCACCCTATTCAGCGGAAGCTCCTACGAGCAGTACTTC.

The chain carries TRBV27 and TRBJ2-7, with 9 bases fitting TRBD2. The germline V gene has CDR1 MNHEY and CDR2 SMNVEV (reference sequence). V lost 2 bases, J lost 3 bases, and 11 bases stayed unmatched. The CDR3 covers 17 residues. The CDR3 region is CASSLEGWREGHYEQYF. DNA for the CDR3: TGTGCCAGCAGTTTAGAGGGTTGGCGGGAGGGCCACTACGAGCAGTACTTC.